One T cell receptor (beta chain) is described in this entry. The antigen is not known. Researchers isolated CD4+ T cells once about 11 days of culture had elapsed. Two-dose vaccination with either BNT162b2 or mRNA-1273 was given to the participants. This sample stems from a study of vaccination effects on CD4 cells after COVID-19. Libraries were prepared by immunoSEQ multiplex PCR; TCRdb keeps only in-frame clonotypes and omits some of them. The sample lists approximately 60,000 clones, nearly 80% occurring once. The sequence derives from a human donor who received a COVID-19 vaccine. Here the sequenced sample was CD4+ T cells from PBMCs cultured without peptide, taken after COVID-19 vaccination.

CDR3 coding DNA: TGTGCCAGCACCCTGGGACATGCGAACACTGAAGCTTTCTTT. Protein: CASTLGHANTEAFF. The rearrangement links TRBV7-8 to TRBJ1-1, with TRBD1 as a possible D gene (6 bases). The CDR3 is made up of 14 amino acids. The germline V gene encodes CDR1 SGHVS and CDR2 FQNEAQ. Trimming removed 7 bases from V and 1 base from J, with 13 bases in between.